This T cell receptor beta chain was retrieved from a study of blood T cell repertoires in COVID-19. On the study more broadly: Nucleic acid was either cDNA or gDNA, and it came from T cells, B-cell-depleted T cells, or PBMCs.

Assay used: immunoSEQ multiplex PCR; TCRdb lists only in-frame clones, some missing. The sample records approximately 280,000 clones, about 88% being singletons. Material for sequencing was peripheral blood. The receptor was isolated from a human donor with COVID-19, enrolled during active disease. The donor label of this sample is uncertain.

CDR3 residues: CASSTTYNEQFF. The CDR3 DNA is TGTGCCAGCAGCACTACCTACAATGAGCAGTTCTTC. V gene TRBV7-2 combines with J gene TRBJ2-1; unclear D gene. The germline CDR1 and CDR2 sequences are SGHTA and FQGNSA. The CDR3 consists of 12 residues. V was shortened by 5 bases and J by 2 bases, with 4 bases between the two germline ends.